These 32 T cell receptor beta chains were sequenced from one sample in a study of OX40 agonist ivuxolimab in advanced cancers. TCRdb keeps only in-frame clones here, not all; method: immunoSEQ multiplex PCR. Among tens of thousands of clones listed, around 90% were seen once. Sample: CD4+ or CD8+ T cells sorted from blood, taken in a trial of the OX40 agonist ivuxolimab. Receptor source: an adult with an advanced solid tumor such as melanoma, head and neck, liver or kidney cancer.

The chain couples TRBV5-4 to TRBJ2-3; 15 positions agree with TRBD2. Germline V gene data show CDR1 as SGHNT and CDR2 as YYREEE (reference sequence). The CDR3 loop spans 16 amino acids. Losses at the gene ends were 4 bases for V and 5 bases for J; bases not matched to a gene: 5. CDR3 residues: CASSRTSGRVGDTQYF. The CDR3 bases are TGTGCCAGCAGCCGGACTAGCGGGAGGGTTGGAGATACGCAGTATTTT.

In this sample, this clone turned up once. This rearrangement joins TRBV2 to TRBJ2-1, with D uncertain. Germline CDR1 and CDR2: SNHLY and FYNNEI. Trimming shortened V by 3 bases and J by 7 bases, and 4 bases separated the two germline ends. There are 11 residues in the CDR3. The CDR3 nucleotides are TGTGCCAGCAGTGATTATAATGAGCAGTTCTTC. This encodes CASSDYNEQFF.

The CDR3: CASSLRTSGAYEQYF. The CDR3 DNA reads TGTGCCAGCAGCTTAAGGACTAGCGGAGCCTACGAGCAGTACTTC. This chain joins TRBV11-3 and TRBJ2-5; 10 positions agree with TRBD2. The J call could be wrong; TRBJ2-7 is a better fit for the DNA end. This CDR3 is 15 amino acids long. Germline V gives CDR1 SGHNT, CDR2 YENEEA.

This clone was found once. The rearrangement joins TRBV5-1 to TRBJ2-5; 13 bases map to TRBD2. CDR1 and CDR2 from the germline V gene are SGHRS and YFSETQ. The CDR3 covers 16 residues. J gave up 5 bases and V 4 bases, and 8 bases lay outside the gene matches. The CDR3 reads CASSVGLAGERETQYF. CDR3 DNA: TGCGCCAGCAGCGTCGGACTAGCGGGGGAAAGGGAGACCCAGTACTTC.

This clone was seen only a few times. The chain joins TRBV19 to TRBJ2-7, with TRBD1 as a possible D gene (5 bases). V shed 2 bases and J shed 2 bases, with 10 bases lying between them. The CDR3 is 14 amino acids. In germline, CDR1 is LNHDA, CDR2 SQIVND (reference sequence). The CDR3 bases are TGTGCCAGTAGTATAAGGGGCAGCACCTACGAGCAGTACTTC. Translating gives CASSIRGSTYEQYF.

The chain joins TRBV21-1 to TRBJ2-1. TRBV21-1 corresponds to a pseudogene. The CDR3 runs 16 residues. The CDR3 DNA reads TGTGCCAGCAGCCTCTCGGAAGCCGGGCCCTACAATGAGCAGTTCTTC. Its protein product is CASSLSEAGPYNEQFF.

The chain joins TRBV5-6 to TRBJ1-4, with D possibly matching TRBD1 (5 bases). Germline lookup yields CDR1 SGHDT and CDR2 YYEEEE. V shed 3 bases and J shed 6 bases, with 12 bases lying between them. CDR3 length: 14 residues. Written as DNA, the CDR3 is TGTGCCAGCAGCTGGCAGGGAGGGCATGAAAAACTGTTTTTT. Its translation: CASSWQGGHEKLFF.

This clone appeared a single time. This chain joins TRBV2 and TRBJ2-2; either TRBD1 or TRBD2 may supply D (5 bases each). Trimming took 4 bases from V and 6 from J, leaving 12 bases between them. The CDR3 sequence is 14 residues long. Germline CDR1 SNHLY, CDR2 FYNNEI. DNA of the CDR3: TGTGCCAGCAGTGGGGACCTCAGGGCCGGGGAGCTGTTTTTT. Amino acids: CASSGDLRAGELFF.

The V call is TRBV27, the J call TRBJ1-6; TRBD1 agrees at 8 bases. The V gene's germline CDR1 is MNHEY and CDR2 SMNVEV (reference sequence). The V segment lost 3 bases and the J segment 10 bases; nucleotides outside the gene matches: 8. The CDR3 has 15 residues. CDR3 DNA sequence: TGTGCCAGCAGTTTGCAGGGGGCGATAAGATCACCCCTCCACTTT. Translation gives CASSLQGAIRSPLHF.

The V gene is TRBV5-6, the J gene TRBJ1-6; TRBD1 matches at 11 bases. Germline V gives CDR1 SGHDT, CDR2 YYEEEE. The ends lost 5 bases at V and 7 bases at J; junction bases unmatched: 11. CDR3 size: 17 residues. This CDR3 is CASRTWTGGSNNSPLHF. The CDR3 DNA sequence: TGTGCCAGCAGAACTTGGACAGGGGGCTCCAACAATTCACCCCTCCACTTT.

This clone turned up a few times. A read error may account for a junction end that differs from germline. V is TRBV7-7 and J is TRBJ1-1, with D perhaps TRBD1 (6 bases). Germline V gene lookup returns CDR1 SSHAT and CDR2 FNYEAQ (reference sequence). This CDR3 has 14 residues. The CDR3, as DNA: TGTGCTAGCAGCTCCAGACAGGAGGGCACTGAAGCTTTCTTT. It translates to CASSSRQEGTEAFF.

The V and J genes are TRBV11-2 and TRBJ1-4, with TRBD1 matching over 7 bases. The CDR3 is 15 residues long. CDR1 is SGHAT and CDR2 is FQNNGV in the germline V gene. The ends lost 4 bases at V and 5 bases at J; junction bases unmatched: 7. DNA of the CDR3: TGTGCCAGCAGCTCGGGACAGACGGGGAATGAAAAACTGTTTTTT. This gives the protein CASSSGQTGNEKLFF.

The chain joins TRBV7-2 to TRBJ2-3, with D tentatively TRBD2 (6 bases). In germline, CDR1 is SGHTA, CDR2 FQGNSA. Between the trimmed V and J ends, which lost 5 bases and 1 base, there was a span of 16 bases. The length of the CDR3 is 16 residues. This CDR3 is CASSPRLGRRTDTQYF. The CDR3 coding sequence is TGTGCCAGCAGCCCTAGACTAGGGCGGCGCACAGATACGCAGTATTTT.

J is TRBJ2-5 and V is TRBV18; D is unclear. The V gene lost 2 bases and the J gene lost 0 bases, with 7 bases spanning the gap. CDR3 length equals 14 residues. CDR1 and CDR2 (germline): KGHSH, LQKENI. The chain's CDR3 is CASSPNRYQETQYF. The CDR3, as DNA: TGTGCCAGCTCACCAAACAGATACCAAGAGACCCAGTACTTC.

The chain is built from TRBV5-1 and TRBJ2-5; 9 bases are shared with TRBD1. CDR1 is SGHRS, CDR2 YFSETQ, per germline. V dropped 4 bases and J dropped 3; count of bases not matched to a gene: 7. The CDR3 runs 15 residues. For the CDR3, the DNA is TGCGCCAGCAGCGAGCGGACAGGGGACGAAGAGACCCAGTACTTC. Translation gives CASSERTGDEETQYF.

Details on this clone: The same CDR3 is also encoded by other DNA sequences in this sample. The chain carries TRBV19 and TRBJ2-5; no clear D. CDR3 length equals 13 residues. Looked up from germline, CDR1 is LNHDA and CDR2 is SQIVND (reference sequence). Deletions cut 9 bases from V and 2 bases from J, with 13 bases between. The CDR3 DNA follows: TGTGCCAGCTCCTCGGGTTTGCAAGAGACCCAGTACTTC. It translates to CASSSGLQETQYF.

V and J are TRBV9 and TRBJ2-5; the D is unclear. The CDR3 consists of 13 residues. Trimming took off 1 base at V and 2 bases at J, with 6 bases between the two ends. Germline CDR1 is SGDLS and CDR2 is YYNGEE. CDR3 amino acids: CASSVRSQETQYF. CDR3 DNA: TGTGCCAGCAGCGTACGGAGTCAAGAGACCCAGTACTTC.

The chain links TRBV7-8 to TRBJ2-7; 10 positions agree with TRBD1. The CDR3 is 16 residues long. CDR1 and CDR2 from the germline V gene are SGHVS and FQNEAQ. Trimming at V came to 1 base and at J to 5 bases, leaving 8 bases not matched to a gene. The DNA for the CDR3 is TGTGCCAGCAGCTTAGTCTCTTTGGGACAGGGGCACGAGCAGTACTTC. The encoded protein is CASSLVSLGQGHEQYF. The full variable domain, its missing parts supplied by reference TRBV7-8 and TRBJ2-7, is GAGVSQSPRYKVAKRGQDVALRCDPISGHVSLFWYQQALGQGPEFLTYFQNEAQLDKSGLPSDRFFAERPEGSVSTLKIQRTQQEDSAVYLCASSLVSLGQGHEQYFGPGTRLTVT.

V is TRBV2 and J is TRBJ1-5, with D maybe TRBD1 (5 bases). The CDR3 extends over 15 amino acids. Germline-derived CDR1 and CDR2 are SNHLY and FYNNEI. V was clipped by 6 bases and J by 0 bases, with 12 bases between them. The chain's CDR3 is CASRGQSYSNQPQHF. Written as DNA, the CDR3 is TGTGCCAGCAGGGGGCAGTCTTATAGCAATCAGCCCCAGCATTTT.

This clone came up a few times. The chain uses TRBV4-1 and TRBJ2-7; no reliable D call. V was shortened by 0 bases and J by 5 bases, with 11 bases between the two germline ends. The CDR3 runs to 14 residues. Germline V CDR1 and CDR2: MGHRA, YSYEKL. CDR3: CASSQETPLDEQYF. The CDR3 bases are TGCGCCAGCAGCCAAGAGACCCCTTTGGACGAGCAGTACTTC.

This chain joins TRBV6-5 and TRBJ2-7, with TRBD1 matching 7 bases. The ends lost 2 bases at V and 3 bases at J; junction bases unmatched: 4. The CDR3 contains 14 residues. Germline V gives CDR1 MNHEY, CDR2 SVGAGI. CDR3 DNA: TGTGCCAGCAGTTACAGGCCAGGGGGCTACGAGCAGTACTTC. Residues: CASSYRPGGYEQYF.

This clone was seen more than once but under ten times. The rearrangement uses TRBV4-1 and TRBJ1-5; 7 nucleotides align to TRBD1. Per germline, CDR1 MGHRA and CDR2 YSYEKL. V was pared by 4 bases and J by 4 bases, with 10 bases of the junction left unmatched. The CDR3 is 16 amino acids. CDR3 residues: CASSPSETGPNQPQHF. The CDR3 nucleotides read TGCGCCAGCAGCCCCTCGGAGACAGGGCCGAATCAGCCCCAGCATTTT.

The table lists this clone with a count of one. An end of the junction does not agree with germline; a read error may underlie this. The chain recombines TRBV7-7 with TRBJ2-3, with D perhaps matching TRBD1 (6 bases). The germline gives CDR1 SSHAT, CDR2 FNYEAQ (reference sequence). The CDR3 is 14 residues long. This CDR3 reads CASSLARGPHAQYF. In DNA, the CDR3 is TGTGCTAGCAGCTTAGCCAGGGGCCCCCACGCGCAGTATTTT.

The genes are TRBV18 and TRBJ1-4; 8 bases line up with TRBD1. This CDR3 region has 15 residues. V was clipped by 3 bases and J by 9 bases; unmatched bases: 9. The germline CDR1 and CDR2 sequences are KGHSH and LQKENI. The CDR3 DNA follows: TGTGCCAGCTCACCCGGGACAGGCGATACCAAAAAACTGTTTTTT. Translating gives CASSPGTGDTKKLFF.

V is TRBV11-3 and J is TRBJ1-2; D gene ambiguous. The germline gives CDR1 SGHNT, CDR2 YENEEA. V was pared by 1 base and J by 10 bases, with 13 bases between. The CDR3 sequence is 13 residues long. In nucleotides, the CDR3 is TGTGCCAGCAGCTTAGGAACTGCCGGTGACTACACCTTC. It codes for CASSLGTAGDYTF.

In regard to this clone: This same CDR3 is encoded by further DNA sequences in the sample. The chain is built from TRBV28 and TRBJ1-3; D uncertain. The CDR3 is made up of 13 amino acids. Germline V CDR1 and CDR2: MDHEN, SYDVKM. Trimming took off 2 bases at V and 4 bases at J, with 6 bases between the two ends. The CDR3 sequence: CASSLGPGNTIYF. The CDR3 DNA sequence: TGTGCCAGCAGTTTAGGCCCCGGAAACACCATATATTTT.

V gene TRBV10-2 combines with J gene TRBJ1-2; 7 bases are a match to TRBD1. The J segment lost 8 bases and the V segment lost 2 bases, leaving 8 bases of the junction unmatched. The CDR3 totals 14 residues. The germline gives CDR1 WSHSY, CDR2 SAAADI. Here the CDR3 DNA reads TGCGCCAGCAGTGAGGCGACAGGGTTGATAGGCTACACCTTC. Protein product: CASSEATGLIGYTF.

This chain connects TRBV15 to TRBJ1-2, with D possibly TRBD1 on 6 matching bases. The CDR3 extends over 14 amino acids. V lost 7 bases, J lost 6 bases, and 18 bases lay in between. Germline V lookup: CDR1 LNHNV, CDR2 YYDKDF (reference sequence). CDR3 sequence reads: CATTRGRAGDGYTF. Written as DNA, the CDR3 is TGTGCCACCACCCGTGGGCGGGCAGGGGATGGCTACACCTTC. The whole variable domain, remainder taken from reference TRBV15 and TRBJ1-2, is DAMVIQNPRYQVTQFGKPVTLSCSQTLNHNVMYWYQQKSSQAPKLLFHYYDKDFNNEADTPDNFQSRRPNTSFCFLDIRSPGLGDTAMYLCATTRGRAGDGYTFGSGTRLTVV.

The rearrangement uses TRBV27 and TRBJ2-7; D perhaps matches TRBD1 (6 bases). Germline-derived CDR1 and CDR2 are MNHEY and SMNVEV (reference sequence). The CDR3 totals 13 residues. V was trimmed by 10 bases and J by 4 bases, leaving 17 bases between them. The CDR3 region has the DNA TGTGCCACAGGACAGATAGGAAGGTACGAGCAGTACTTC. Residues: CATGQIGRYEQYF.

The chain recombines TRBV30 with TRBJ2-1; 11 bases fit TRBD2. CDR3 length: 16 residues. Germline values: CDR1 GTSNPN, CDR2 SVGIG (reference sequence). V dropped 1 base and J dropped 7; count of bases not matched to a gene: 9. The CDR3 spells CAWSAKTSGEPNEQFF. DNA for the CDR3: TGTGCCTGGAGTGCCAAGACTAGCGGGGAACCGAATGAGCAGTTCTTC.

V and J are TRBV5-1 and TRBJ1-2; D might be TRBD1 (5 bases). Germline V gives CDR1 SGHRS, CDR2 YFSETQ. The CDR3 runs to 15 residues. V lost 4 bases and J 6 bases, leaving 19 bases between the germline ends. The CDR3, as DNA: TGCGCCAGCAGCATTCCGAGGGACGCCGGGGATGGCTACACCTTC. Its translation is CASSIPRDAGDGYTF. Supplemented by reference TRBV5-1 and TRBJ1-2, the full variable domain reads KAGVTQTPRYLIKTRGQQVTLSCSPISGHRSVSWYQQTPGQGLQFLFEYFSETQRNKGNFPGRFSGRQFSNSRSEMNVSTLELGDSALYLCASSIPRDAGDGYTFGSGTRLTVV.

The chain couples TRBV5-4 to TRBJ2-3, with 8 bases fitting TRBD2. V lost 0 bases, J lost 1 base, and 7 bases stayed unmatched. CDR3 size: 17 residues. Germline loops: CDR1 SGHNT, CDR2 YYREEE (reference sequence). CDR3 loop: CASSLGSLAEGTDTQYF. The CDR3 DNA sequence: TGTGCCAGCAGCTTGGGTTCACTAGCGGAGGGCACAGATACGCAGTATTTT.